This TCR beta chain was retrieved from a study of CD4 T cells in relation to SARS-CoV-2 and coronaviruses. Findings and limits, study-wide: Pre-pandemic and post-infection samples never came from the same donor.

About this clone: Its antigen remains unidentified.

Sequenced by immunoSEQ multiplex PCR; TCRdb stores in-frame clones only, minus some. The sample has 30,000 to 40,000 clones; about three quarters are singletons. CDR3 size: 15 residues. V lost 3 bases, J lost 5 bases, and 5 bases stayed unmatched. Germline-derived CDR1 and CDR2 are LNHNV and YYDKDF (reference sequence). V gene TRBV15 combines with J gene TRBJ1-4; 8 bases are shared with TRBD1. The material sequenced was memory CD4+ T cells from PBMCs, cultured in vitro. The origin of this receptor is an adult with COVID-19. For the CDR3, the DNA is TGTGCCACCAGCAGGGGACAGGCGTTCAATGAAAAACTGTTTTTT. Protein product: CATSRGQAFNEKLFF.